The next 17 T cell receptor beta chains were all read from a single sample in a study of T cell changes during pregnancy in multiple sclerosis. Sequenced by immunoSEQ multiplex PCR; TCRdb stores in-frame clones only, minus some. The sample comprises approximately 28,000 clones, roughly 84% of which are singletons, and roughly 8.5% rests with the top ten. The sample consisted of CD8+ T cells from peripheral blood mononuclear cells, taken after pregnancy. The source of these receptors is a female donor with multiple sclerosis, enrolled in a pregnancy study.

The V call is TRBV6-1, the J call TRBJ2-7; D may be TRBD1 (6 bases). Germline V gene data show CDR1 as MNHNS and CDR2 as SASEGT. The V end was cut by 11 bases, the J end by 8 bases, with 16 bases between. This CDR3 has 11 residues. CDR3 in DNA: TGTGCCGGAATAACAGGGAACCAGCAGTACTTC. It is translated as CAGITGNQQYF.

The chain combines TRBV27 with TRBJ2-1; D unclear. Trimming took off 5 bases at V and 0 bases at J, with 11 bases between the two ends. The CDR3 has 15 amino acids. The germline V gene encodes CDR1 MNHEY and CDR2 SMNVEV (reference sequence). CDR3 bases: TGTGCCAGCAGTCAGACTTACCCCTCCTACAATGAGCAGTTCTTC. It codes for CASSQTYPSYNEQFF.

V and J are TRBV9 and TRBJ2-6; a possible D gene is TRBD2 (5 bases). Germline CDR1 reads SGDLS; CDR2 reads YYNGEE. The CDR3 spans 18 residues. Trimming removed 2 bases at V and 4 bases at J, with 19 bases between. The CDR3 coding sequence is TGTGCCAGCAGCGTCCCCCTGAGGGATGTAAAAGGGGCCAACGTCCTGACTTTC. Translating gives CASSVPLRDVKGANVLTF.

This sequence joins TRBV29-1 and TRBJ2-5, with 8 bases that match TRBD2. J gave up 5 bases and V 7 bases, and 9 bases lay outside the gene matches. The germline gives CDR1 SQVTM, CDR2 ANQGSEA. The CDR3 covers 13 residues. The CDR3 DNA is TGCAGCGCCTACCGGGGGGGCGGGGAGACCCAGTACTTC. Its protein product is CSAYRGGGETQYF.

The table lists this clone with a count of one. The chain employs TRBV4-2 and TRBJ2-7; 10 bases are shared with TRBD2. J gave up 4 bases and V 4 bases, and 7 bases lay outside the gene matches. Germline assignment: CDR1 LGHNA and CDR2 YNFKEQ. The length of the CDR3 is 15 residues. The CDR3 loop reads CASSLSGGADYEQYF. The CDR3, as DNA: TGTGCCAGCAGCCTAAGCGGGGGGGCCGATTACGAGCAGTACTTC.

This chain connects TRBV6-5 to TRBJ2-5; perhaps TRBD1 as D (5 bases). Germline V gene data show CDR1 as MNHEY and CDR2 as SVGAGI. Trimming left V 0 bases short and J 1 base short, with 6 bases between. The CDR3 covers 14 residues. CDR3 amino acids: CASSYSGPQETQYF. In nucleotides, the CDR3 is TGTGCCAGCAGTTACTCGGGGCCCCAAGAGACCCAGTACTTC.

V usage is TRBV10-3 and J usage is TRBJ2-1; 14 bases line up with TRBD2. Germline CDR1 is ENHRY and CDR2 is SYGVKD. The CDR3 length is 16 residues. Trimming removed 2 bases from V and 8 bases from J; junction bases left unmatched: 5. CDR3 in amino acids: CAISEPTSGGVYEQFF. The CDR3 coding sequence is TGTGCCATCAGTGAGCCGACTAGCGGGGGGGTGTATGAGCAGTTCTTC.

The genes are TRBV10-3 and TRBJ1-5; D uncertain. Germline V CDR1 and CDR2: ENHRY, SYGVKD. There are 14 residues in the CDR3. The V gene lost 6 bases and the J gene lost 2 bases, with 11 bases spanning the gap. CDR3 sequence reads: CAIRPHGGNQPQHF. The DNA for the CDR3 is TGTGCCATCAGACCTCACGGGGGCAATCAGCCCCAGCATTTT.

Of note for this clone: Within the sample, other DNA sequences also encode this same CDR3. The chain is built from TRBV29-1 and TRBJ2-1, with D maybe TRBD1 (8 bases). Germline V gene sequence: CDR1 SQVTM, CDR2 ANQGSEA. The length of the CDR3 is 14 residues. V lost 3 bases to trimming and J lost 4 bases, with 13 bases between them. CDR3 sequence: CSVDRGDRYNEQFF. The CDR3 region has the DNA TGCAGCGTTGATCGGGGGGACAGGTACAATGAGCAGTTCTTC.

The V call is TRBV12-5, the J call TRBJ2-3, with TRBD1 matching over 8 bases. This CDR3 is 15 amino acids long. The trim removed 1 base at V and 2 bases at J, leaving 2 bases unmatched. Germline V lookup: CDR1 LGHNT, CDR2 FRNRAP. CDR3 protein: CASGLGTGHTDTQYF. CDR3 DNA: TGTGCTAGTGGTTTGGGGACAGGGCACACAGATACGCAGTATTTT.

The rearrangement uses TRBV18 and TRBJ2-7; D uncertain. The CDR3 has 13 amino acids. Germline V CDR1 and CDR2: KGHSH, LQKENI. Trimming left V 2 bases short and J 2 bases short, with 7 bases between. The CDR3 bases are TGTGCCAGCTCACCATCCGACACCTACGAGCAGTACTTC. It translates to CASSPSDTYEQYF.

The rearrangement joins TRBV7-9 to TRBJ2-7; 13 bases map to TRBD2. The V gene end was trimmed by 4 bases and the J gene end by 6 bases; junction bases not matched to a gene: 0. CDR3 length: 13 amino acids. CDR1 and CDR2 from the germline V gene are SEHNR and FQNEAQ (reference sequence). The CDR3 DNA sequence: TGTGCCAGCAGCTGGACTAGCGGGGGCGAGCAGTACTTC. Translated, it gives CASSWTSGGEQYF.

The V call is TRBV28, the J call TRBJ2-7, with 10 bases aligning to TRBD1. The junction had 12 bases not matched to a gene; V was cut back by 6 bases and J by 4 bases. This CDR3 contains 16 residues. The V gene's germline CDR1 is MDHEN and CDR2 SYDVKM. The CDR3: CASSSRQGALLYEQYF. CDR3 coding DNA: TGTGCCAGCAGCTCGAGACAGGGGGCCTTACTATACGAGCAGTACTTC.

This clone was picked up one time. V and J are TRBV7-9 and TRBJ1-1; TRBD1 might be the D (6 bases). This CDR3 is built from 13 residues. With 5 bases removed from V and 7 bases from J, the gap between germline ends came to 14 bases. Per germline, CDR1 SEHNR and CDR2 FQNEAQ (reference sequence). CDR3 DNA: TGTGCCAGCAGCCTACAGGGCTATGATGAAGCTTTCTTT. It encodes CASSLQGYDEAFF.

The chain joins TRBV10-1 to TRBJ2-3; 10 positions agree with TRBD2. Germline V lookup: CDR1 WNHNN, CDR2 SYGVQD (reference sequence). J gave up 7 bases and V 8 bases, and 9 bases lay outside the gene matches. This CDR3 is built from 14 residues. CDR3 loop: CASRPSGGENTQYF. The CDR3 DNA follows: TGCGCCAGCCGGCCTAGCGGGGGAGAAAATACGCAGTATTTT.

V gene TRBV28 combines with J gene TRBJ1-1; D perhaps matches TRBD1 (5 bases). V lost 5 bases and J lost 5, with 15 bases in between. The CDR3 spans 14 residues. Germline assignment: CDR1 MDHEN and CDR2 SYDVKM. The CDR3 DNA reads TGTGCCAGCAGTCCCCCGGGGGAAGGGACTGAAGCTTTCTTT. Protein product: CASSPPGEGTEAFF.

CDR3: CASGHTNYEQYF. CDR3 nucleotide sequence: TGTGCCAGCGGCCACACGAACTACGAGCAGTACTTC. The chain is built from TRBV6-5 and TRBJ2-7, with D uncertain. Trimming removed 8 bases at V and 3 bases at J, with 11 bases between. This CDR3 has 12 amino acids. The germline V gene encodes CDR1 MNHEY and CDR2 SVGAGI.